The 31 T cell receptor beta chains listed next were all sequenced from one sample in a study of cytomegalovirus exposure and HLA in healthy donors (dated by TCRdb to the late 2010s). The method behind the library was the immunoSEQ multiplex PCR assay. The multiplex PCR relied on a mix of 60 forward primers for TCR Vbeta segments and 13 reverse primers for TCR Jbeta segments. In its TCRdb copy, this immuneACCESS table keeps in-frame sequences only and misses some clones. Where compared with another copy, unresolved V genes explain less than half of these, and the others have no known cause. Present in this sample are under 120,000 clones, 70% of which were seen just once. The top ten hold approximately 10% of the sample. Sequencing used PBMCs. These receptors all come from a man in his forties in good health and CMV-seropositive.

This chain joins TRBV4-2 and TRBJ1-5; the match to TRBD1 covers 8 bases. Germline trimming cut 0 bases from V and 1 base from J; bases unmatched to any gene: 5. The CDR3 consists of 17 residues. Per the germline V gene, CDR1 is LGHNA and CDR2 is YNFKEQ. CDR3 DNA sequence: TGTGCCAGCAGCCAAGATGGGACAGGTCCAAGCAATCAGCCCCAGCATTTT. Its protein product is CASSQDGTGPSNQPQHF.

The chain links TRBV29-1 to TRBJ1-4; TRBD1 is a possible D gene (5 bases). V lost 2 bases and J 3 bases, leaving 10 bases between the germline ends. CDR3 size: 14 residues. Germline CDR1 is SQVTM and CDR2 is ANQGSEA. The CDR3 reads CSVEPQGSNEKLFF. CDR3 nucleotides: TGCAGCGTTGAACCGCAGGGTTCTAATGAAAAACTGTTTTTT.

This clone was seen only a few times. This CDR3 is also generated by other DNA sequences in the sample. The chain recombines TRBV5-5 with TRBJ2-4; perhaps TRBD2 as D (6 bases). CDR1 is SGHKS, CDR2 YYEKEE, per germline (reference sequence). CDR3 length: 11 amino acids. V was clipped by 0 bases and J by 13 bases, with 8 bases between them. Here the CDR3 DNA reads TGTGCCAGCAGCTTGGGGGGACTCCAGTACTTC. This translates into CASSLGGLQYF.

The V call is TRBV6-5, the J call TRBJ1-1; no definite D call. Between the trimmed V and J ends, which lost 0 bases and 1 base, there was a span of 6 bases. The CDR3 consists of 14 residues. CDR1 is MNHEY and CDR2 is SVGAGI in the germline V gene. The CDR3 nucleotides read TGTGCCAGCAGTTACTCGAGACAGAACACTGAAGCTTTCTTT. Protein sequence: CASSYSRQNTEAFF.

The chain employs TRBV10-3 and TRBJ1-1; TRBD1 agrees at 8 bases. V lost 8 bases, J lost 3 bases, and 5 bases stayed unmatched. The CDR3 runs 13 residues. CDR1 is ENHRY and CDR2 is SYGVKD in the germline V gene. The CDR3 sequence: CAIQDRVYTEAFF. The CDR3 bases are TGTGCCATCCAGGACAGGGTTTACACTGAAGCTTTCTTT.

The CDR3, as DNA: TGTGCCAGCAGTTTTCTCAATCTGAAGGGGGCAGGGGGCTACACCTTC. It specifies CASSFLNLKGAGGYTF. The chain combines TRBV27 with TRBJ1-2; TRBD1 matches at 7 bases. Germline assignment: CDR1 MNHEY and CDR2 SMNVEV (reference sequence). The CDR3 is made up of 16 amino acids. With V trimmed by 3 bases and J by 8 bases, 15 bases remained unmatched.

The chain uses TRBV30 and TRBJ2-1, with 12 bases matching TRBD2. This CDR3 comprises 14 residues. V gave up 5 bases and J gave up 9 bases; unmatched junction bases: 8. The germline V gene encodes CDR1 GTSNPN and CDR2 SVGIG (reference sequence). DNA of the CDR3: TGTGCCTGGCGTCTAGCGGGAGGGTCGAGTGAGCAGTTCTTC. Amino acids: CAWRLAGGSSEQFF.

The CDR3 DNA reads as TGTGCCAGCAGTTCCGAGTTAGCCAAAAACATTCAGTACTTC. Amino acids: CASSSELAKNIQYF. The chain links TRBV27 to TRBJ2-4; D is undetermined. This CDR3 is 14 amino acids long. The germline V gene has CDR1 MNHEY and CDR2 SMNVEV (reference sequence). Trimming cost V 4 bases and J 0 bases, with 7 bases left between them.

This sequence joins TRBV2 and TRBJ1-3, with TRBD1 matching over 7 bases. Germline CDR1 reads SNHLY; CDR2 reads FYNNEI. Losses at the gene ends were 7 bases for V and 4 bases for J; bases not matched to a gene: 10. The CDR3 runs 15 residues. The CDR3 nucleotides read TGTGCCAGCACTAACCACGGGGACAGCGGAAACACCATATATTTT. Translated: CASTNHGDSGNTIYF.

This rearrangement joins TRBV7-2 to TRBJ1-2; D gene uncertain. Germline CDR1 and CDR2: SGHTA and FQGNSA. CDR3 length: 13 residues. Trimming removed 4 bases at V and 4 bases at J, with 10 bases between. CDR3 loop: CASSSPPPYGYTF. The DNA for the CDR3 is TGTGCCAGCAGCTCCCCTCCCCCCTATGGCTACACCTTC.

The chain has TRBV11-3 and TRBJ2-3, with TRBD2 matching over 9 bases. The CDR3 length is 15 residues. The germline V gene has CDR1 SGHNT and CDR2 YENEEA. V dropped 1 base and J dropped 5; count of bases not matched to a gene: 4. The CDR3 nucleotides are TGTGCCAGCAGCTTAGGCGGGAGGGCGATAGATACGCAGTATTTT. This codes for CASSLGGRAIDTQYF.

This clone was counted between two and nine times. The V gene is TRBV7-3, the J gene TRBJ2-3, with TRBD2 as a possible D gene (5 bases). The V and J ends lost 4 bases and 2 bases respectively, with 7 bases between them. The CDR3 sequence is 13 residues long. CDR1 SGHTA and CDR2 FQGTGA come from the germline V gene. The CDR3 loop is CASSSTNTDTQYF. The CDR3 region has the DNA TGTGCCAGCAGCTCGACTAACACAGATACGCAGTATTTT.

This clone occurred a few times. The chain carries TRBV6-5 and TRBJ2-7; 10 bases line up with TRBD1. There are 15 residues in the CDR3. The V and J ends lost 6 bases and 2 bases, in that order; junction bases with no gene match: 7. The germline gives CDR1 MNHEY, CDR2 SVGAGI. The CDR3 DNA is TGTGCCAGCAGGCCCGCGACAGGGGGCACCTACGAGCAGTACTTC. It yields the protein CASRPATGGTYEQYF.

This chain joins TRBV30 and TRBJ1-6, with D unclear. Trimming took 4 bases from V and 4 from J, leaving 8 bases between them. Germline CDR1 is GTSNPN and CDR2 is SVGIG (reference sequence). This CDR3 comprises 13 residues. CDR3 bases: TGTGCCTGGAAGGAAGCGTATAATTCACCCCTCCACTTT. This codes for CAWKEAYNSPLHF.

This rearrangement joins TRBV30 to TRBJ2-1; TRBD1 matches at 9 bases. V shed 8 bases, J shed 9 bases, and the junction held 8 bases outside the gene matches. Germline lookup yields CDR1 GTSNPN and CDR2 SVGIG (reference sequence). The CDR3 runs 12 residues. The chain's CDR3 is CAGKTGGGEQFF. The CDR3 DNA is TGTGCCGGGAAAACAGGGGGCGGTGAGCAGTTCTTC.

The chain joins TRBV6-1 to TRBJ2-1; 8 bases line up with TRBD2. The germline V gene encodes CDR1 MNHNS and CDR2 SASEGT. The ends lost 6 bases at V and 9 bases at J; junction bases unmatched: 13. There are 15 residues in the CDR3. The chain's CDR3 is CASSDDSHRGGEQFF. The CDR3 nucleotides are TGTGCCAGCAGCGATGACAGCCACCGGGGGGGTGAGCAGTTCTTC.

This chain links TRBV27 with TRBJ1-1, with D perhaps TRBD1 (5 bases). Per the germline V gene, CDR1 is MNHEY and CDR2 is SMNVEV (reference sequence). With 1 base removed from V and 5 bases from J, the gap between germline ends came to 14 bases. The CDR3 has 15 residues. The CDR3 loop is CASSLYSGGTTEAFF. Written as DNA, the CDR3 is TGTGCCAGCAGTTTATATTCCGGGGGAACGACTGAAGCTTTCTTT.

The chain recombines TRBV7-2 with TRBJ1-5; tentative D call: TRBD1 (5 bases). The germline gives CDR1 SGHTA, CDR2 FQGNSA. With 5 bases removed from V and 0 bases from J, the gap between germline ends came to 17 bases. The CDR3 runs to 17 residues. CDR3 sequence (DNA): TGTGCCAGCAGCGCCCCGGAAGGGGAGGGTAGCAATCAGCCCCAGCATTTT. Its translation: CASSAPEGEGSNQPQHF. The full variable domain, with the rest looked up from reference TRBV7-2 and TRBJ1-5, is GAGVSQSPSNKVTEKGKDVELRCDPISGHTALYWYRQSLGQGLEFLIYFQGNSAPDKSGLPSDRFSAERTGGSVSTLTIQRTQQEDSAVYLCASSAPEGEGSNQPQHFGDGTRLSIL.

Comment on this clone: One junction end disagrees with the germline gene, perhaps due to a read error. CDR3 residues: CATARTSGLTEELFF. For the CDR3, the DNA is TGTGCCACAGCAAGGACTAGCGGACTCACCGAGGAGCTGTTTTTT. The chain links TRBV9 to TRBJ2-2; 10 bases agree with TRBD2. This CDR3 comprises 15 residues. The V gene's germline CDR1 is SGDLS and CDR2 YYNGEE.

This clone was counted a few times. This chain joins TRBV21-1 and TRBJ2-7; the table calls TRBD2, which could not be checked here. TRBV21-1 is tagged as a pseudogene. This CDR3 contains 20 residues. CDR3 residues: CASSKNERVPGLAATYEQYV. CDR3 DNA sequence: TGTGCCAGCAGCAAAAACGAGAGAGTCCCGGGACTAGCCGCTACCTACGAGCAGTACGTC.

The chain uses TRBV4-2 and TRBJ2-5, with 7 positions matching TRBD2. The CDR3 runs to 13 residues. CDR1 is LGHNA, CDR2 YNFKEQ, per germline. Germline trimming cut 8 bases from V and 3 bases from J; bases unmatched to any gene: 6. The DNA for the CDR3 is TGTGCCAGCGCCTTAGCGGGCGAAGAGACCCAGTACTTC. It encodes CASALAGEETQYF.

This chain joins TRBV29-1 and TRBJ2-7; tentatively, D is TRBD1 (5 bases). CDR1 is SQVTM, CDR2 ANQGSEA, per germline. Deletions cut 4 bases from V and 6 bases from J, with 16 bases between. This CDR3 region has 13 residues. The CDR3 DNA reads as TGCAGCGTTGCCCTAACAGGTACTGGCGAGCAGTACTTC. Translated: CSVALTGTGEQYF.

This clone showed up just a few times. The genes are TRBV9 and TRBJ1-1, with D perhaps TRBD1 (5 bases). This CDR3 has 13 residues. V was clipped by 3 bases and J by 0 bases, with 6 bases between them. Germline V gene sequence: CDR1 SGDLS, CDR2 YYNGEE. The CDR3 DNA sequence: TGTGCCAGCAGCGAGACAGTGAACACTGAAGCTTTCTTT. This gives the protein CASSETVNTEAFF.

CDR3 nucleotide sequence: TGTGCCAGTAGTAGGACTAGCGACTACAATGAGCAGTTCTTC. Translating gives CASSRTSDYNEQFF. This chain links TRBV19 with TRBJ2-1, with 9 bases fitting TRBD2. The CDR3 length is 14 residues. The junction had 1 base not matched to a gene; V was cut back by 4 bases and J by 3 bases. Looked up from germline, CDR1 is LNHDA and CDR2 is SQIVND (reference sequence).

The chain combines TRBV28 with TRBJ1-1; no clear D. Germline V gene lookup returns CDR1 MDHEN and CDR2 SYDVKM. V lost 2 bases and J 4 bases, leaving 11 bases between the germline ends. The CDR3 consists of 14 residues. CDR3 amino acids: CASSLPSGVTEAFF. The CDR3 DNA reads TGTGCCAGCAGTTTACCATCCGGGGTCACTGAAGCTTTCTTT.

The J gene is TRBJ2-1, the V gene TRBV6-6; 8 bases agree with TRBD2. This CDR3 is built from 14 residues. V was clipped by 5 bases and J by 9 bases; unmatched bases: 9. The germline CDR1 and CDR2 sequences are MNHNY and SVGAGI (reference sequence). The CDR3 coding sequence is TGTGCCAGCAGTCGGGACCGGGGGGGCGGTGAGCAGTTCTTC. Translating gives CASSRDRGGGEQFF.

V gene TRBV19 combines with J gene TRBJ2-3; 12 nucleotides agree with TRBD2. This CDR3 contains 15 residues. With 5 bases clipped from V and 3 bases from J, the junction kept 3 bases outside the gene matches. CDR1 LNHDA and CDR2 SQIVND come from the germline V gene (reference sequence). The CDR3 reads CASSLTSGSTDTQYF. CDR3 nucleotide sequence: TGTGCCAGTAGTCTGACTAGCGGGAGTACAGATACGCAGTATTTT.

The chain combines TRBV4-2 with TRBJ2-3; perhaps TRBD2 as D (5 bases). Germline values: CDR1 LGHNA, CDR2 YNFKEQ. This CDR3 comprises 15 residues. V was clipped by 1 base and J by 5 bases, with 13 bases between them. The CDR3: CASSQGPGGGDTQYF. The CDR3, as DNA: TGTGCCAGCAGCCAAGGGCCAGGTGGAGGAGATACGCAGTATTTT.

This sequence joins TRBV30 and TRBJ1-1; 7 bases fit TRBD1. Germline CDR1 is GTSNPN and CDR2 is SVGIG (reference sequence). Trimming cost V 2 bases and J 6 bases; bases outside gene matches: 6. CDR3 length: 13 residues. In nucleotides, the CDR3 is TGTGCCTGGAGTCTAGGACAGGATTCTGAAGCTTTCTTT. As protein: CAWSLGQDSEAFF.

The CDR3 sequence: CASSLSTDTQYF. CDR3 in DNA: TGTGCCAGCAGCCTAAGCACAGATACGCAGTATTTT. This rearrangement joins TRBV7-9 to TRBJ2-3; D call uncertain. V lost 5 bases and J lost 0, with 3 bases in between. The CDR3 totals 12 residues. Germline-derived CDR1 and CDR2 are SEHNR and FQNEAQ (reference sequence).

The V gene is TRBV30, the J gene TRBJ2-2; 11 bases agree with TRBD2. The germline V gene has CDR1 GTSNPN and CDR2 SVGIG (reference sequence). CDR3 size: 17 residues. V was clipped by 2 bases and J by 5 bases; unmatched bases: 10. The CDR3 coding sequence is TGTGCCTGGAGTTTACTAGCGGGAGCGGTTCCTACCGGGGAGCTGTTTTTT. Protein sequence: CAWSLLAGAVPTGELFF.